This T cell receptor (beta chain) is from a study of blood T cells in healthy people across ages (dated by TCRdb to the mid-2010s). In terms of the full investigation: In model experiments, roughly one uniquely barcoded TCR beta cDNA molecule per two T cells was captured by template switching. Two additional independent replicas of 1 million unique cDNA reads from the same blood draw were analyzed for two donors (one aged 18 to 29 and one aged 80 or older). The donors were divided into four age groups: young (average approximately 17 years), middle-aged (approximately 41), aged (approximately 64) and long-lived (about 79). The study measured age-related changes in TCR beta repertoire diversity using deep sequencing normalized with unique cDNA molecular identifiers. Donors of different ages were randomly distributed across sequencing lanes to avoid experimental bias.

This clonotype has a single count. This clone's antigen is unknown. No much larger clone exists at a distance of one base, and base qualities are not known. One read is thin evidence. Systemically healthy Caucasian individuals from Russia, some 36 in total and aged roughly 6 to 95 years, were included as donors. Each donor gave around 9.5 milliliters of peripheral blood, collected into EDTA-treated Vacutainer tubes. Ficoll-Paque density-gradient centrifugation was used to isolate PBMCs, with at least 7 million per sample. Total RNA was extracted from PBMCs with Trizol reagent, with at least 6 micrograms obtained per sample. Naive CD45RAhigh/CD27high T cell percentages were measured by flow cytometry on a PBMC aliquot from every donor. Library method: 5' RACE. Sequenced on an Illumina HiSeq 2500. A second PCR of about 6 to 11 cycles was performed with a sample-barcoded 5' primer and a J-beta primer mix. A unique molecular identifier was introduced onto each TCR beta cDNA molecule by a template-switch 5' adaptor carrying 12 random nucleotides. Each sample yielded at least 3 million CDR3-containing paired-end reads. First-strand cDNA synthesis was performed from all RNA using the Mint cDNA synthesis kit, with priming by a TRBC-specific oligonucleotide. All cDNA was treated with uracil-DNA glycosylase and then went through a first 18-cycle PCR with the universal primers M1SS and BC2_uni_R. Concerning the study's data processing: For normalization, 1 million high-quality reads, each with a distinct molecular identifier, were randomly selected from each sample. Reads with shared molecular identifiers were discarded instead of being binned into consensus sequences. CDR3 identification, clonotype clustering and error correction used MiTCR with a Q25 quality threshold and the strictest error-elimination algorithm. A nonparametric unseen species model using Euler transformation provided a lower-bound estimate of total TCR beta diversity. TCRdb ran its own pipeline on the public reads, namely fastp trimming at Q25 and MiXCR clone calling, and kept in-frame beta chains. Under each unique CDR3 protein, matching rows form one entry showing the most common genes and DNA. The V and J calls here are based on TCRdb, not the publication. The sample profile shows hundreds of thousands of distinct CDR3 sequences; 20% to 25% of them were found once. Roughly 3.6% of the sample goes to the ten largest clones.

Reading from cysteine to phenylalanine, the CDR3 counts 13 amino acids. The sequence is cut down to CDR3 DNA, 39 bases in frame from base 1. Relative to germline, V is 4 bases shorter and J is 5 bases shorter, with 8 bases between their ends. The germline V gene specifies SGHTA as CDR1 and FQGNSA as CDR2. Beyond this particular receptor, the publication reports: Observed TCR beta diversity correlated strongly with the percentage of naive T cells measured by flow cytometry. Observed TCR beta diversity per million T cells fell roughly linearly with age, and a significant reduction was already apparent by age about 43. Bulk unsorted PBMC profiling prevented conclusive comparison of naive and antigen-experienced compartments. Estimates of total diversity based on one million sequenced T cells were considered lower bounds and underestimates. Compared with the aged group, the long-lived group had more naive CD4+ T cells, fewer expanded clones and increased TCR diversity, suggesting age selection. The CMV infection status of donors was not known, potentially confounding age-related changes in expanded clonotypes.

The rearrangement combines TRBV7-2 with TRBJ1-4; the D gene is perhaps TRBD1, from 5 matching bases. The sample taken for sequencing was blood. The sequence was collected from a man between 65 and 80 years old in good health. The DNA is TGTGCCAGCAGCTGGCAGGGCAATGAAAAACTGTTTTTT. This sequence encodes CASSWQGNEKLFF.